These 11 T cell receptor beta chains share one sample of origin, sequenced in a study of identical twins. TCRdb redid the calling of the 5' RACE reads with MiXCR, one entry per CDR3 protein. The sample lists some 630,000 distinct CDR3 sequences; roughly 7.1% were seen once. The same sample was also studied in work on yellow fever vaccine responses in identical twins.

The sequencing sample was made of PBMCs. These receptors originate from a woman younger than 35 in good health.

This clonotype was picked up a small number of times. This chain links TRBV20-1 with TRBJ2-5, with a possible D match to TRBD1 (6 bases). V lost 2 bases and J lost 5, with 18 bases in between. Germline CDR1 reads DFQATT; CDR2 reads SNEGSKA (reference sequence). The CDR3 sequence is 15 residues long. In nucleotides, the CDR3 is TGCAGTGCTAGACTTCCTACAGGGTTAGACGAGACCCAGTACTTC. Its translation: CSARLPTGLDETQYF.

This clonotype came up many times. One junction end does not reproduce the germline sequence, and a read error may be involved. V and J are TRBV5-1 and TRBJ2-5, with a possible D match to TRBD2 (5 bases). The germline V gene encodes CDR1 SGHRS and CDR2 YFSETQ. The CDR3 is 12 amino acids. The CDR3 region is CASGTSGETQYF. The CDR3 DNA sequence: TGTGCCAGCGGAACTAGTGGGGAGACCCAGTACTTC. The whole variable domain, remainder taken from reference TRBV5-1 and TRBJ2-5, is KAGVTQTPRYLIKTRGQQVTLSCSPISGHRSVSWYQQTPGQGLQFLFEYFSETQRNKGNFPGRFSGRQFSNSRSEMNVSTLELGDSALYLCASGTSGETQYFGPGTRLLVL.

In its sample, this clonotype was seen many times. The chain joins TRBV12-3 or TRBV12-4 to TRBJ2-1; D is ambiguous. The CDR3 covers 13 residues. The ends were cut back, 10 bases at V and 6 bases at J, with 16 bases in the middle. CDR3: CATQVRVFNEQFF. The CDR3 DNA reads TGTGCCACCCAGGTTCGGGTATTCAATGAGCAGTTCTTC.

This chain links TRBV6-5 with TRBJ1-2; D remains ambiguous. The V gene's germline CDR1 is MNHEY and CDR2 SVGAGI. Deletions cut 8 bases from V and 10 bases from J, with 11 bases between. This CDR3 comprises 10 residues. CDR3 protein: CASFRGYYTF. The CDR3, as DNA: TGTGCCAGCTTTCGAGGATACTACACCTTC.

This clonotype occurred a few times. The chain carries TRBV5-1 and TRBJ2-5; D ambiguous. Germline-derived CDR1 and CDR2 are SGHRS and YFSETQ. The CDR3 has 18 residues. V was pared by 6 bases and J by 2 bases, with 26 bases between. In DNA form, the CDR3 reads TGCGCCAGCACGCTTGGTTACGATGCCGTAGGCGGTCAAGAGACCCAGTACTTC. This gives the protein CASTLGYDAVGGQETQYF.

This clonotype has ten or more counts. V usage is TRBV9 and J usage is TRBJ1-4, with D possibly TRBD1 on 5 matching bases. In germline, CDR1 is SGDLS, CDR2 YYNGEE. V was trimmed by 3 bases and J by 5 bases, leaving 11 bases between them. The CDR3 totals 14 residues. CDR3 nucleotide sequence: TGTGCCAGCAGCGCCGGGACGGCGAATGAAAAACTGTTTTTT. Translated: CASSAGTANEKLFF.

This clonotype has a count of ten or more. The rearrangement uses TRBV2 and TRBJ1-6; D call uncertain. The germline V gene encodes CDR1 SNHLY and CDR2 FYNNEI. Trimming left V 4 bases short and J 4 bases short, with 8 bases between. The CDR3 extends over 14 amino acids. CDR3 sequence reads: CASSVSEYNSPLHF. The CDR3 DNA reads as TGTGCCAGCAGTGTTTCGGAATATAATTCACCCCTCCACTTT.

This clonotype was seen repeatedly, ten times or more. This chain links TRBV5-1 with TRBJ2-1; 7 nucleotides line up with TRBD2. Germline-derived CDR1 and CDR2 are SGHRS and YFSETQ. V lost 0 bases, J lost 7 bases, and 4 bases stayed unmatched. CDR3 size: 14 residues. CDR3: CASSLGERGNEQFF. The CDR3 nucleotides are TGCGCCAGCAGCTTGGGGGAGCGGGGAAATGAGCAGTTCTTC.

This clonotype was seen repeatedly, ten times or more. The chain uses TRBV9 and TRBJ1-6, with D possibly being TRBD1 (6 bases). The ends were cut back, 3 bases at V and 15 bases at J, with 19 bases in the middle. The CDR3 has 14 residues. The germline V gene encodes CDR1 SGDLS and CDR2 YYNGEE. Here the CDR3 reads CASSDRDTSLRLHF. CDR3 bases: TGTGCCAGCAGCGACCGGGACACTTCCCTGCGCCTCCACTTT. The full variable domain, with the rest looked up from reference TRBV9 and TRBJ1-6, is DSGVTQTPKHLITATGQRVTLRCSPRSGDLSVYWYQQSLDQGLQFLIQYYNGEERAKGNILERFSAQQFPDLHSELNLSSLELGDSALYFCASSDRDTSLRLHFGNGTRLTVT.

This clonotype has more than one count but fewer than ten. The chain's CDR3 is CASSSQYLAGPPETQYF. CDR3 coding DNA: TGTGCCAGCAGCTCCCAATATCTAGCGGGTCCCCCAGAGACCCAGTACTTC. The chain combines TRBV7-9 with TRBJ2-5; 8 nucleotides agree with TRBD2. Germline CDR1 and CDR2: SEHNR and FQNEAQ (reference sequence). Germline trimming cut 4 bases from V and 4 bases from J; bases unmatched to any gene: 14. The CDR3 runs to 17 residues.

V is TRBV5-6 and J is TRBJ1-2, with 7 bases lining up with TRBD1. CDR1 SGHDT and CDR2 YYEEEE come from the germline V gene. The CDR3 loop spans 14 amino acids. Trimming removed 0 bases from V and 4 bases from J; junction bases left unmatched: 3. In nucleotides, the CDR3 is TGTGCCAGCAGCTTGGAAGCAGGGGGCTATGGCTACACCTTC. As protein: CASSLEAGGYGYTF.